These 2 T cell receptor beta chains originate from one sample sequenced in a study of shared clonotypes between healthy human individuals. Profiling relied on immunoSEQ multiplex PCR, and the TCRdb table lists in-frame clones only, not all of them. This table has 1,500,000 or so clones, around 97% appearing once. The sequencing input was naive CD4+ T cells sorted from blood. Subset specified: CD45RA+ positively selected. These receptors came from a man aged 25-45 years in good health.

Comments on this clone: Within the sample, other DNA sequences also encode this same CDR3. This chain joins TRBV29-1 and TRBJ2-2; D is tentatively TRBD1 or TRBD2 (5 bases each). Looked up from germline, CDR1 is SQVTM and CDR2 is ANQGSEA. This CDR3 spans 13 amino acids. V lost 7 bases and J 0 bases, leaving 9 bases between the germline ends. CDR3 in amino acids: CSGGTANTGELFF. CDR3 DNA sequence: TGCAGCGGTGGGACGGCGAACACCGGGGAGCTGTTTTTT.

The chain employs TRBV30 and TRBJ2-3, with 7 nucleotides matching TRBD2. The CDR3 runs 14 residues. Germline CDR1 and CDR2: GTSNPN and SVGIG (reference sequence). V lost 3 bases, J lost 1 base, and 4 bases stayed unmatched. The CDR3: CAWRAGVGTDTQYF. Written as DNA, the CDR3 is TGTGCCTGGAGGGCGGGAGTGGGCACAGATACGCAGTATTTT.